These 8 T cell receptor beta chains came from one sample sequenced in a study of blood T cell repertoires in COVID-19 (TCRdb year 2020). Library preparation employed the immunoSEQ multiplex PCR assay. TCRdb holds this immuneACCESS table with in-frame rearrangements only. Some clones are missing; in checked studies, unresolved V genes explain under half, and the rest has no known cause. Recorded for this sample are a few hundred thousand clones; over 75% of them occurred a single time. Roughly 4.1% of the sample is held by the ten biggest clonotypes. Sequences were obtained from peripheral blood. The receptors were gathered from a woman between 50 and 59 years old with active or convalescent COVID-19.

The V call is TRBV27, the J call TRBJ2-5, with TRBD1 identical over 7 bases. The junction had 4 bases not matched to a gene; V was cut back by 4 bases and J by 2 bases. Per the germline V gene, CDR1 is MNHEY and CDR2 is SMNVEV (reference sequence). The CDR3 is 14 amino acids. CDR3 region: CASSSPGQQETQYF. Here the CDR3 DNA reads TGTGCCAGCAGTTCCCCGGGACAGCAAGAGACCCAGTACTTC.

The chain couples TRBV12-3 or TRBV12-4 to TRBJ1-1, with D unclear. Between the trimmed V and J ends, which lost 6 bases and 0 bases, there was a span of 5 bases. The CDR3 sequence is 12 residues long. For the CDR3, the DNA is TGTGCCAGCAGCCGGGTGAACACTGAAGCTTTCTTT. Translating gives CASSRVNTEAFF.

This clone has a single count. This chain uses TRBV5-1 with TRBJ2-1, with D tentatively TRBD2 (6 bases). V lost 3 bases and J 5 bases, leaving 15 bases between the germline ends. Germline CDR1 and CDR2: SGHRS and YFSETQ. The CDR3 consists of 15 residues. CDR3 amino acids: CASSSGTFDHNEQFF. The DNA for the CDR3 is TGCGCCAGCAGCTCGGGGACTTTCGATCACAATGAGCAGTTCTTC.

V and J are TRBV11-2 and TRBJ2-3, with D possibly matching TRBD2 (6 bases). With 1 base removed from V and 2 bases from J, the gap between germline ends came to 10 bases. The V gene's germline CDR1 is SGHAT and CDR2 FQNNGV. The CDR3 extends over 15 amino acids. This CDR3 reads CASSLVGDFTDTQYF. The CDR3 bases are TGTGCCAGCAGCTTAGTGGGGGACTTCACAGATACGCAGTATTTT.

The chain carries TRBV19 and TRBJ2-7; the D gene is possibly TRBD1 (5 bases). Trimming took off 5 bases at V and 2 bases at J, with 10 bases between the two ends. The CDR3 runs 13 residues. CDR1 and CDR2 (germline): LNHDA, SQIVND (reference sequence). CDR3 in amino acids: CASSVRQTYEQYF. The CDR3 DNA reads as TGTGCCAGTAGTGTGCGACAGACCTACGAGCAGTACTTC.

V and J are TRBV7-2 and TRBJ1-4; 9 positions match TRBD1. J lost 6 bases, V lost 4 bases, and 3 bases had no gene match. The germline V gene encodes CDR1 SGHTA and CDR2 FQGNSA. This CDR3 region has 14 residues. The DNA for the CDR3 is TGTGCCAGCAGCTCAAGGACAGGGGATGAAAAACTGTTTTTT. It translates to CASSSRTGDEKLFF.

The V call is TRBV4-3, the J call TRBJ2-2, with TRBD2 identical over 7 bases. The V segment lost 0 bases and the J segment 6 bases; nucleotides outside the gene matches: 10. This CDR3 region has 17 residues. Germline CDR1 LGHNA, CDR2 YSLEER. CDR3 in amino acids: CASSQDLRGSRAGELFF. The CDR3 nucleotides read TGCGCCAGCAGCCAAGATCTTCGCGGGAGTCGGGCCGGGGAGCTGTTTTTT.

This clone turned up a few times. The chain uses TRBV6-2 or TRBV6-3 and TRBJ1-5; no firm D call. V was clipped by 5 bases and J by 1 base, with 24 bases between them. Germline-derived CDR1 and CDR2 are MNHEY and SVGEGT. The CDR3 loop spans 19 amino acids. As DNA, the CDR3 is TGTGCCAGCAGTCCCGTAAAGTTTCTCTCGGGGTTAAGCAATCAGCCCCAGCATTTT. Amino acids: CASSPVKFLSGLSNQPQHF.